This TCR beta chain was captured in a study of blood T cell repertoires in COVID-19. About the research overall: Spain, Italy and the United States supplied samples that represented acute and convalescent COVID-19.

Study processing details: Amplifying reference gene primers gave estimates of nucleated cell counts. Here immunoSEQ multiplex PCR was the method, and the copy in TCRdb shows in-frame clones only, minus some. Clone size and V and J calls were adopted from that table, with D and trimming inferred from the DNA. Seen here are 170,000 or so clones, more than 85% observed once, and the top ten hold approximately 0.56%. This clone was detected only once. CDR3 length: 15 amino acids. CDR1 SGDLS and CDR2 YYNGEE come from the germline V gene. The V gene lost 4 bases and the J gene lost 0 bases, with 11 bases spanning the gap.

This chain connects TRBV9 to TRBJ1-3; tentative D call: TRBD1 (6 bases). The receptor's source is a man in his fifties or sixties with acute or convalescent COVID-19. Source material: peripheral blood. The CDR3 reads CASSPGQSSGNTIYF. CDR3 bases: TGTGCCAGCAGCCCAGGACAGTCCTCTGGAAACACCATATATTTT.